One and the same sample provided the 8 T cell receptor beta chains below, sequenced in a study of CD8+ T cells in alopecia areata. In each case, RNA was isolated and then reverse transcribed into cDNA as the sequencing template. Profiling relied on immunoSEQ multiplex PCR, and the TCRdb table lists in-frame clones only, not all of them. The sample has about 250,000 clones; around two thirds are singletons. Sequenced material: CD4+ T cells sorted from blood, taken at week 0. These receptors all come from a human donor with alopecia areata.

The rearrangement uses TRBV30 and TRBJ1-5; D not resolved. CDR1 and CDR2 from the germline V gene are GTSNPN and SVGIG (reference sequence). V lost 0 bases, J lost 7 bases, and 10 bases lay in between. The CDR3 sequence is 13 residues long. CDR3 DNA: TGTGCCTGGAGTGTGGAGGGAGGACAGCCCCAGCATTTT. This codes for CAWSVEGGQPQHF.

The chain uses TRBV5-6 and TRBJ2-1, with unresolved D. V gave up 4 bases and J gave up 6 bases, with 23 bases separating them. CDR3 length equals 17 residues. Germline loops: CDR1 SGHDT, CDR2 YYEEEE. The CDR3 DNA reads TGTGCCAGCAGCCCCTTGGGCGACGGAACCCGGACCAATGAGCAGTTCTTC. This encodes CASSPLGDGTRTNEQFF. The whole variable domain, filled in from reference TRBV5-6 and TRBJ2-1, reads DAGVTQSPTHLIKTRGQQVTLRCSPKSGHDTVSWYQQALGQGPQFIFQYYEEEERQRGNFPDRFSGHQFPNYSSELNVNALLLGDSALYLCASSPLGDGTRTNEQFFGPGTRLTVL.

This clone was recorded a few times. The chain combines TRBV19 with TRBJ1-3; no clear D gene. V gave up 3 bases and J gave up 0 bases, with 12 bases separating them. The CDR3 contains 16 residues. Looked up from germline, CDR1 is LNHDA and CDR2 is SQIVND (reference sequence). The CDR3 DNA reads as TGTGCCAGTAGTATCTCGTCGCAGGCCTCTGGAAACACCATATATTTT. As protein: CASSISSQASGNTIYF.

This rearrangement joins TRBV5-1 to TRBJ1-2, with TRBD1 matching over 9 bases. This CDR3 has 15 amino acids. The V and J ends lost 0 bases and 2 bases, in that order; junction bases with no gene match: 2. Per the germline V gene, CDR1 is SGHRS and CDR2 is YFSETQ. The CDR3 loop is CASSLEQGANYGYTF. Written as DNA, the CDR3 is TGCGCCAGCAGCTTGGAACAGGGGGCAAACTATGGCTACACCTTC.

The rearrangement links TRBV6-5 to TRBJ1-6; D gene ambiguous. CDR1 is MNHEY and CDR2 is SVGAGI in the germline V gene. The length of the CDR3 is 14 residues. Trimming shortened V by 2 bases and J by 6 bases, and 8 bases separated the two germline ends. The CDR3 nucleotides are TGTGCCAGCAGTTACCGCCAGCCTAATTCACCCCTCCACTTT. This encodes CASSYRQPNSPLHF.

CDR3 protein: CASSLGQVPSPLHF. CDR3 in DNA: TGTGCCAGCAGCTTGGGACAGGTTCCTTCACCCCTCCACTTT. The genes are TRBV13 and TRBJ1-6; 8 positions agree with TRBD1. V gave up 3 bases and J gave up 9 bases; unmatched junction bases: 4. This CDR3 has 14 residues. From germline, CDR1 is PRHDT and CDR2 FYEKMQ (reference sequence).

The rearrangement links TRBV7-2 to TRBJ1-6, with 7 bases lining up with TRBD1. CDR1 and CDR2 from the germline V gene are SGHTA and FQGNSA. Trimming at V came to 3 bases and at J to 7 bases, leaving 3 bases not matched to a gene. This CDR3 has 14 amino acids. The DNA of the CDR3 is TGTGCCAGCAGCTTTGACAGGGCGAATTCACCCCTCCACTTT. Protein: CASSFDRANSPLHF.

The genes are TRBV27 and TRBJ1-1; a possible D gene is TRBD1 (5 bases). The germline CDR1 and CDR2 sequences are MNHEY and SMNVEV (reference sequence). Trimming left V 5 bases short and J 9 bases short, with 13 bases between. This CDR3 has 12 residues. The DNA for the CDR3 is TGTGCCAGCAGTGGGAAGGGACTCCAAGCTTTCTTT. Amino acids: CASSGKGLQAFF.